A selection of T cell receptor beta chains follows, all from one sample in a study of cytomegalovirus exposure and HLA in healthy donors. Sequencing was performed with immunoSEQ multiplex PCR; in TCRdb, only in-frame clones are kept and a portion is missing. Among some 110,000 clones listed, 76% were seen once. Sequencing was performed on PBMCs. The source is a man aged 45-60 years in good health and CMV-seronegative. The CDR3 runs from the conserved cysteine through the conserved F or W. D genes are given only for firm matches. Clone size is stated in some rows and not others, as once, few, many or a class when expanded.

DNA: TGTGCCAGCAGCTCCCGCAGGGACAGGGCGGCTTTCTTT
CDR3: CASSSRRDRAAFF
D: TRBD1
V: TRBV11-2
length: 13
J: TRBJ1-1
size: -

DNA: TGTGCCAGCAGGGCCGGACAGAGGCACGGCTACACCTTC
CDR3: CASRAGQRHGYTF
D: -
V: TRBV28
length: 13
J: TRBJ1-2
size: -

DNA: TGTGCCAGCAGCTCCGGACTAGCGGGGTACAATGAGCAGTTCTTC
CDR3: CASSSGLAGYNEQFF
D: TRBD2
V: TRBV11-2
length: 15
J: TRBJ2-1
size: -

DNA: TGCGCCAGCAGCTTGGCCGGGACTAGCTACGAGCAGTACTTC
CDR3: CASSLAGTSYEQYF
D: TRBD2
V: TRBV5-1
length: 14
J: TRBJ2-7
size: -

DNA: TGTGCCAGCTCACCACGGGGCGCTTCTAATGAAAAACTGTTTTTT
CDR3: CASSPRGASNEKLFF
D: -
V: TRBV18
length: 15
J: TRBJ1-4
size: -

DNA: TGTGCCAGCACCACAAGGACTAGCGATCCCTACGAGCAGTACTTC
CDR3: CASTTRTSDPYEQYF
D: TRBD2
V: TRBV2
length: 15
J: TRBJ2-7
size: -

DNA: TGTGCCAGTAGTTCCGGACAGGACACTGTTTACAATGAGCAGTTCTTC
CDR3: CASSSGQDTVYNEQFF
D: TRBD1
V: TRBV19
length: 16
J: TRBJ2-1
size: -

DNA: TGTGCCAGCAGCTTTGGGGTCGGGGGCTACGAGCAGTACTTC
CDR3: CASSFGVGGYEQYF
D: -
V: TRBV11-1
length: 14
J: TRBJ2-7
size: -

DNA: TGCGCCAGCAGCTGGGGGGAGGACGGCTATGGCTACACCTTC
CDR3: CASSWGEDGYGYTF
D: -
V: TRBV5-1
length: 14
J: TRBJ1-2
size: -

DNA: TGTGCCAGCAGCCAAGTTCTAGCTGAGGCTGAGCAGTTCTTC
CDR3: CASSQVLAEAEQFF
D: -
V: TRBV14
length: 14
J: TRBJ2-1
size: -

DNA: TGTGCCAGCAGTGAAAGTAGGGGGTGGGATCAGCCCCAGCATTTT
CDR3: CASSESRGWDQPQHF
D: -
V: TRBV6-1
length: 15
J: TRBJ1-5
size: -

DNA: TGTGCCAGCAACCTCCCCGGGACAGATTCTTCGGGTGGCTACACCTTC
CDR3: CASNLPGTDSSGGYTF
D: TRBD1
V: TRBV7-2
length: 16
J: TRBJ1-2
size: -

DNA: TGTGCCAGCAGCTTAATGGGGGGGCGCGGCACCGGGGAGCTGTTTTTT
CDR3: CASSLMGGRGTGELFF
D: -
V: TRBV7-9
length: 16
J: TRBJ2-2
size: -

DNA: TGTGCCAGCAGTTCAGGGGTTCGCAATCAGCCCCAGCATTTT
CDR3: CASSSGVRNQPQHF
D: -
V: TRBV6-5
length: 14
J: TRBJ1-5
size: -

DNA: TGTGCCAGCAGCCAAGATGTGCCTAGCGGGGGGAATGAGCAGTTCTTC
CDR3: CASSQDVPSGGNEQFF
D: TRBD2
V: TRBV4-2
length: 16
J: TRBJ2-1
size: -

DNA: TGTGCCAGCAGTGACACAGGACCCAGCTCCTACGAGCAGTACTTC
CDR3: CASSDTGPSSYEQYF
D: -
V: TRBV25-1
length: 15
J: TRBJ2-7
size: -

DNA: TGTGCCAGCAGCCCGGACAGGGTTGGGGCCAACGTCCTGACTTTC
CDR3: CASSPDRVGANVLTF
D: TRBD1
V: TRBV7-8
length: 15
J: TRBJ2-6
size: -

DNA: TGTGCCAGCAGCCCCGCGGGGGGGGCGAACACTGAAGCTTTCTTT
CDR3: CASSPAGGANTEAFF
D: -
V: TRBV5-4
length: 15
J: TRBJ1-1
size: -

DNA: TGTGCAAGTCGCCACGGACAGGGTAACATTCAGTACTTC
CDR3: CASRHGQGNIQYF
D: -
V: TRBV12-2
length: 13
J: TRBJ2-4
size: once

DNA: TGCGCCAGCAGCCAAGCAGGGGTTTTAAGTGAAAAACTGTTTTTT
CDR3: CASSQAGVLSEKLFF
D: -
V: TRBV4-1
length: 15
J: TRBJ1-4
size: -

DNA: TGTGCCAGCAGCTTCGGACTCCGGAACACTGAAGCTTTCTTT
CDR3: CASSFGLRNTEAFF
D: -
V: TRBV5-6
length: 14
J: TRBJ1-1
size: -

DNA: TGTGCCAGTAGTAGACAGGGGGCCGAAAAACTGTTTTTT
CDR3: CASSRQGAEKLFF
D: TRBD1
V: TRBV19
length: 13
J: TRBJ1-4
size: -

DNA: TGTGCCACCCCGGGGGCGGGGGGGAACACCGGGGAGCTGTTTTTT
CDR3: CATPGAGGNTGELFF
D: TRBD2
V: TRBV28
length: 15
J: TRBJ2-2
size: -

DNA: TGTGCCAGCAGTCCTCCGGCGGGTGGCAATGAGCAGTTCTTC
CDR3: CASSPPAGGNEQFF
D: -
V: TRBV25-1
length: 14
J: TRBJ2-1
size: -

DNA: TGTTCCAGCAGCTTAGACGCCGGGGTTGGCTACACCTTC
CDR3: CSSSLDAGVGYTF
D: -
V: TRBV7-9
length: 13
J: TRBJ1-2
size: -

DNA: TGTGCCAGCAGCTTAGGGGGGCAGGGCGGGGGTGGCTACACCTTC
CDR3: CASSLGGQGGGGYTF
D: -
V: TRBV7-2
length: 15
J: TRBJ1-2
size: -

DNA: TGTGCCAGCAGCTTAGCCCAGGGGCCGGGGACAGGGTGGGGCAATGAGCAGTTCTTC
CDR3: CASSLAQGPGTGWGNEQFF
D: TRBD1
V: TRBV7-9
length: 19
J: TRBJ2-1
size: -

DNA: TGTGCCAGCAGCTTGAAGAGGAACACCGGGGAGCTGTTTTTT
CDR3: CASSLKRNTGELFF
D: -
V: TRBV7-2
length: 14
J: TRBJ2-2
size: -

DNA: TGCGCCAGCAGCCAGGACAGGGGTAACTACGAGCAGTACTTC
CDR3: CASSQDRGNYEQYF
D: TRBD1
V: TRBV5-1
length: 14
J: TRBJ2-7
size: -

DNA: TGTGCCAGTAGTAACCAGGCGGGCCACTCCTACGAGCAGTACTTC
CDR3: CASSNQAGHSYEQYF
D: -
V: TRBV19
length: 15
J: TRBJ2-7
size: few

DNA: TGTGCCAGCAGCTTCACTTGGGAAAAACTGTTTTTT
CDR3: CASSFTWEKLFF
D: -
V: TRBV7-9
length: 12
J: TRBJ1-4
size: -

DNA: TGTGCCAGCAGCCTGGACAGGGCGAACACTGAAGCTTTCTTT
CDR3: CASSLDRANTEAFF
D: TRBD1
V: TRBV5-6
length: 14
J: TRBJ1-1
size: -

DNA: TGTGCCAGCAGCCGGACTAGCGGGGGGGTTTCAGATACGCAGTATTTT
CDR3: CASSRTSGGVSDTQYF
D: TRBD2
V: TRBV9
length: 16
J: TRBJ2-3
size: few

DNA: TGTGCCAGCCGCAGGAATCTGAACACTGAAGCTTTCTTT
CDR3: CASRRNLNTEAFF
D: -
V: TRBV14
length: 13
J: TRBJ1-1
size: -

DNA: TGTGCCAGCAGTTGGGGAGGGACTGAAGCTTTCTTT
CDR3: CASSWGGTEAFF
D: -
V: TRBV28
length: 12
J: TRBJ1-1
size: few

DNA: TGTGCCAGCAGTCCCGGACAGGTTAGGGCCCCTTATCAGCCCCAGCATTTT
CDR3: CASSPGQVRAPYQPQHF
D: TRBD1
V: TRBV28
length: 17
J: TRBJ1-5
size: -

DNA: TGTGCCAGCAGCTTATCCGTGGCCACCTACGAGCAGTACTTC
CDR3: CASSLSVATYEQYF
D: -
V: TRBV7-2
length: 14
J: TRBJ2-7
size: -

DNA: TGCGCCAGCAGCGGACAGCGCGTACTGGAAAAACTGTTTTTT
CDR3: CASSGQRVLEKLFF
D: -
V: TRBV5-1
length: 14
J: TRBJ1-4
size: once

DNA: TGTGCCAGCAGTTACTCGACCGCGGGAAAACTGTTTTTT
CDR3: CASSYSTAGKLFF
D: -
V: TRBV6-5
length: 13
J: TRBJ1-4
size: few

DNA: TGCGCCAGCAGAAAGACGGGGGAGTATGGCTACACCTTC
CDR3: CASRKTGEYGYTF
D: -
V: TRBV5-1
length: 13
J: TRBJ1-2
size: -

DNA: TGTGCCAGCAGCGGGCGACTAGCGGGGGTGTACGAGCAGTACTTC
CDR3: CASSGRLAGVYEQYF
D: TRBD2
V: TRBV13
length: 15
J: TRBJ2-7
size: few

DNA: TGTGCCAGCAGCTTGGGGGGTGACTCACCCCTCCACTTT
CDR3: CASSLGGDSPLHF
D: -
V: TRBV7-6
length: 13
J: TRBJ1-6
size: -

DNA: TGTGCCAGCAGCCGGTCCCGGGACACCCCCAGTATAGCCAAAAACATTCAGTACTTC
CDR3: CASSRSRDTPSIAKNIQYF
D: -
V: TRBV11-2
length: 19
J: TRBJ2-4
size: -

DNA: TGTGCCAGCAGACCTACAGGGGACACTGAAGCTTTCTTT
CDR3: CASRPTGDTEAFF
D: TRBD1
V: TRBV7-8
length: 13
J: TRBJ1-1
size: few

DNA: TGTGCCAGCAGGATTGAGCGATCCTCTGGAAACACCATATATTTT
CDR3: CASRIERSSGNTIYF
D: -
V: TRBV6-1
length: 15
J: TRBJ1-3
size: -